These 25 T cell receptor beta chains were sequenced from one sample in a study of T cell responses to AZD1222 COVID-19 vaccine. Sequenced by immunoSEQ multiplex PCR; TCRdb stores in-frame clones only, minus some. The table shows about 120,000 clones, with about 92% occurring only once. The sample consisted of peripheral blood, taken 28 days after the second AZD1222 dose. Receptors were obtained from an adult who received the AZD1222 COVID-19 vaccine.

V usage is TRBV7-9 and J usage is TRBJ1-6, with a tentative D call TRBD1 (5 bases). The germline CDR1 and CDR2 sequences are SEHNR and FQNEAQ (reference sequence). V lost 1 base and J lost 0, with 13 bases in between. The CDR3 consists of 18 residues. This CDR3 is CASSLGHTGGSYNSPLHF. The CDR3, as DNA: TGTGCCAGCAGCTTAGGACACACCGGGGGCTCCTATAATTCACCCCTCCACTTT.

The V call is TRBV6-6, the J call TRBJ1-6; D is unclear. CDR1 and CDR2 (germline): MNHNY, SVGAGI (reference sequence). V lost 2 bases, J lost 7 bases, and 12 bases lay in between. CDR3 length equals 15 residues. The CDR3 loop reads CASSYDGNSNSPLHF. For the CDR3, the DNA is TGTGCCAGCAGTTACGACGGGAATTCGAATTCACCCCTCCACTTT.

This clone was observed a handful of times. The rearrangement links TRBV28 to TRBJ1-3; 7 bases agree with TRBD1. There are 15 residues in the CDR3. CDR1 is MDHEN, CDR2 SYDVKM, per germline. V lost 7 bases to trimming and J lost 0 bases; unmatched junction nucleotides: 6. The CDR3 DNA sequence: TGTGCCAGCACCGAGACAGGGCTCTCTGGAAACACCATATATTTT. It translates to CASTETGLSGNTIYF.

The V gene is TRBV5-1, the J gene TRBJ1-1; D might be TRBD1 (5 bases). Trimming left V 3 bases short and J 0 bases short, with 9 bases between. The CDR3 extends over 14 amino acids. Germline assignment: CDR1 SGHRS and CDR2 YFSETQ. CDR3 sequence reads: CASSWDGMNTEAFF. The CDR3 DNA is TGCGCCAGCAGCTGGGACGGTATGAACACTGAAGCTTTCTTT. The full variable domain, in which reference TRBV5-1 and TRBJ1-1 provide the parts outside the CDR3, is KAGVTQTPRYLIKTRGQQVTLSCSPISGHRSVSWYQQTPGQGLQFLFEYFSETQRNKGNFPGRFSGRQFSNSRSEMNVSTLELGDSALYLCASSWDGMNTEAFFGQGTRLTVV.

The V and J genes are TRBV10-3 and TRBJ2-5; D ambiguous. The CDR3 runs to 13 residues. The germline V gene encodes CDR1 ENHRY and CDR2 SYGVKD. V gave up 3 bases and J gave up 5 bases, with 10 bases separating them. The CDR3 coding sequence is TGTGCCATCAGTGACTCTGAGAGGGAGACCCAGTACTTC. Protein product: CAISDSERETQYF.

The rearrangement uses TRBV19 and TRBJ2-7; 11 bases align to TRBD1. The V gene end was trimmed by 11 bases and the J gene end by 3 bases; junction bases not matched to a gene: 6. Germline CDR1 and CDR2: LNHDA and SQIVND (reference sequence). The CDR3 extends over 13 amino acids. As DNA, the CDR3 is TGTGCCCGAGGGACAGGGGGTGGCTACGAGCAGTACTTC. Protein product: CARGTGGGYEQYF.

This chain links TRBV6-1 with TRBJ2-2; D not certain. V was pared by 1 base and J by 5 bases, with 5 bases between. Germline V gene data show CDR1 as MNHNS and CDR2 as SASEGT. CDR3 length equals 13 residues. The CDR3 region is CASSEESTGELFF. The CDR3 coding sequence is TGTGCCAGCAGTGAAGAATCGACCGGGGAGCTGTTTTTT.

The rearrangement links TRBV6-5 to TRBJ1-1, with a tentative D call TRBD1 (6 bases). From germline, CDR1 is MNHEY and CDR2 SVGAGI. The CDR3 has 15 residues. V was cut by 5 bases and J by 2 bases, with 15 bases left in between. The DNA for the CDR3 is TGTGCCAGCAGTCAGGGGTTTAGGGTTAACACTGAAGCTTTCTTT. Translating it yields CASSQGFRVNTEAFF.

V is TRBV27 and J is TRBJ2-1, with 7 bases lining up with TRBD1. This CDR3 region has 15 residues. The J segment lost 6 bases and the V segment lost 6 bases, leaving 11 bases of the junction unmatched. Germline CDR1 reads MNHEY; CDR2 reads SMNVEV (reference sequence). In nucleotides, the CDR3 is TGTGCCAGCAGCCCCGGGACAGAGGCCTTCAATGAGCAGTTCTTC. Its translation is CASSPGTEAFNEQFF.

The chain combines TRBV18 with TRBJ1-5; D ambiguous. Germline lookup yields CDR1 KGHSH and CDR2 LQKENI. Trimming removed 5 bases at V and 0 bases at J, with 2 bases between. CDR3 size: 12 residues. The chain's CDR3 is CASSYSNQPQHF. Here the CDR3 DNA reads TGTGCCAGCTCATATAGCAATCAGCCCCAGCATTTT.

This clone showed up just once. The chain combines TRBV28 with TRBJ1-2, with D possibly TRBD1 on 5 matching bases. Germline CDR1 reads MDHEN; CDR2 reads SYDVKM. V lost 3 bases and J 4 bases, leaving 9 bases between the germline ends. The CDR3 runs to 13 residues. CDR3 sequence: CASSFGTVYGYTF. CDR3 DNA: TGTGCCAGCAGTTTCGGGACGGTCTATGGCTACACCTTC.

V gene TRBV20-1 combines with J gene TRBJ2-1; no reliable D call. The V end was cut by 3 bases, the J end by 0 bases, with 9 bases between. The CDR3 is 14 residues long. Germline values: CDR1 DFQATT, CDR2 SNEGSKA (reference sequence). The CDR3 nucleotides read TGCAGTGCTAGTCGCGAGAGCTCCTACAATGAGCAGTTCTTC. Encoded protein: CSASRESSYNEQFF.

Here the CDR3 DNA reads TGTGCCAGCAGTGAACTAGCGGACACCGGGGAGCTGTTTTTT. Residues: CASSELADTGELFF. The rearrangement uses TRBV6-1 and TRBJ2-2; 7 nucleotides line up with TRBD2. Trimming removed 2 bases from V and 3 bases from J; junction bases left unmatched: 0. The CDR3 length is 14 residues. Germline CDR1 reads MNHNS; CDR2 reads SASEGT.

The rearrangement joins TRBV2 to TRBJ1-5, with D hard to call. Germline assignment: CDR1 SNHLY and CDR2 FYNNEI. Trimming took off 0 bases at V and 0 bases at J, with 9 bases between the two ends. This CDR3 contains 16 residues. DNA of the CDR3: TGTGCCAGCAGTGAAGCGAGGGCCTCTAGCAATCAGCCCCAGCATTTT. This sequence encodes CASSEARASSNQPQHF.

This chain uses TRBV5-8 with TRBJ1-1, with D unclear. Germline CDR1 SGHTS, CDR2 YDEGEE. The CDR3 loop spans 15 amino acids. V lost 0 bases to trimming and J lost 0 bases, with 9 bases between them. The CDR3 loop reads CASSLEAGVNTEAFF. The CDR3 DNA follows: TGTGCCAGCAGCTTGGAGGCAGGTGTGAACACTGAAGCTTTCTTT.

CDR3 amino acids: CASSQVGPNYGYTF. The CDR3 region has the DNA TGTGCCAGCAGCCAGGTCGGCCCTAACTATGGCTACACCTTC. The rearrangement links TRBV5-6 to TRBJ1-2; the D is unclear. V was clipped by 4 bases and J by 0 bases, with 10 bases between them. Germline CDR1 is SGHDT and CDR2 is YYEEEE. There are 14 residues in the CDR3.

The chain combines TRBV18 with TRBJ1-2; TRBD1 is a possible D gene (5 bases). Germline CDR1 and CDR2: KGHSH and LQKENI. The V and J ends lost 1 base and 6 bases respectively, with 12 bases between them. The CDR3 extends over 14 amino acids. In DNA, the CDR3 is TGTGCCAGCTCACCACGCCCCAGGGAGGATGGCTACACCTTC. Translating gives CASSPRPREDGYTF.

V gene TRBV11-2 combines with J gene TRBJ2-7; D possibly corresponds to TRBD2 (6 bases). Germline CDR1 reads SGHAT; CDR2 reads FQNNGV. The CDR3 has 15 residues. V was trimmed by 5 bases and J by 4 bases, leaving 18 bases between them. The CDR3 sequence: CASSLGAGTYYEQYF. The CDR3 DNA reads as TGTGCCAGCAGCCTAGGAGCCGGGACTTATTACGAGCAGTACTTC.

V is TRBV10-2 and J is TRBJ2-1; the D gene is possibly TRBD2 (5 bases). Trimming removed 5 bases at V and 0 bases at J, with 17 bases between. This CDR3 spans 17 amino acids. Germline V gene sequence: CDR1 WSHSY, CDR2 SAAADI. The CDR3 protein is CASSSPLRGSSYNEQFF. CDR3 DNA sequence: TGCGCCAGCAGTTCGCCCTTACGGGGAAGCTCCTACAATGAGCAGTTCTTC.

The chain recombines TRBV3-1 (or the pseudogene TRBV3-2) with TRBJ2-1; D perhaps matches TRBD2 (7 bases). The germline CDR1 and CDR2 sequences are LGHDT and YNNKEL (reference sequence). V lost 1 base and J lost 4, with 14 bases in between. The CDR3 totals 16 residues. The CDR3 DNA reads TGTGCCAGCAGCCAAGGTACGCGGGGGCGTTACAATGAGCAGTTCTTC. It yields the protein CASSQGTRGRYNEQFF.

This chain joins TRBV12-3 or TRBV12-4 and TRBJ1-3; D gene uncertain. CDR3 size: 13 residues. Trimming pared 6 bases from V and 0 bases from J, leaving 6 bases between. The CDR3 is CASSQVSGNTIYF. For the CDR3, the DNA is TGTGCCAGCAGCCAAGTCTCTGGAAACACCATATATTTT.

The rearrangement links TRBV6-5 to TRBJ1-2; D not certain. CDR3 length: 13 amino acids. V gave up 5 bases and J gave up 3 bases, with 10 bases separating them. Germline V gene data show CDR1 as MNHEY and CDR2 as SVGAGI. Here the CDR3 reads CASSTKVYYGYTF. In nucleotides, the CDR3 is TGTGCCAGCAGTACGAAAGTATACTATGGCTACACCTTC.

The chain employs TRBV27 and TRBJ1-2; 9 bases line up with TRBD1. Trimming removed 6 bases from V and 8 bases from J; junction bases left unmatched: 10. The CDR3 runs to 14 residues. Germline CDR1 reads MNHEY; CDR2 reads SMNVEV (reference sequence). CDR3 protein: CASRPDRGIGGYTF. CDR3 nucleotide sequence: TGTGCCAGCAGGCCTGACAGGGGGATAGGGGGCTACACCTTC.

The CDR3 reads CATSGKGDSYEQYF. The DNA of the CDR3 is TGTGCCACCAGTGGAAAGGGGGATAGCTACGAGCAGTACTTC. The chain combines TRBV24-1 with TRBJ2-7; perhaps TRBD1 as D (6 bases). Between the trimmed V and J ends, which lost 5 bases and 3 bases, there was a span of 13 bases. Germline assignment: CDR1 KGHDR and CDR2 SFDVKD. The CDR3 runs to 14 residues.

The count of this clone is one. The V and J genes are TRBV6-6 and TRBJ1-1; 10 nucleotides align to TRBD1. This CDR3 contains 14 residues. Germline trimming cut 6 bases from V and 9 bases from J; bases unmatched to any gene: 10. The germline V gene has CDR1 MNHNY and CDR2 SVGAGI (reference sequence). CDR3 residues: CASREGQGSIKAFF. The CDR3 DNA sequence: TGTGCCAGCAGGGAGGGACAGGGGAGTATCAAAGCTTTCTTT.